This is a list of T cell receptor beta chains from one sample in a study of T cell repertoires in cytomegalovirus infection. TCRdb analysed the reads with MiXCR anew, one entry per CDR3 protein. The sample gives about 350,000 distinct CDR3 sequences, nearly 35% of which show up once; 13% is in the top ten. These receptors have no known antigen. This specimen consisted of cultured PBMCs, obtained from culture after CMV antigen stimulation. The receptors come from a human donor in good health (CMV status not recorded). Some clones in this sample may be carry-over from other donors' samples. The CDR3 runs from the conserved cysteine through the conserved F or W. A D gene is named only where the DNA matches it firmly. The listing skips clone size in some rows; elsewhere it reads once, few, many or a size class.

d_call clone_size j_call v_call cdr3_aa cdr3_nt
TRBD2 few TRBJ2-7 TRBV7-2 CASSWLAGGAYEQYF TGTGCCAGCAGCTGGTTAGCGGGAGGGGCCTACGAGCAGTACTTC
NA NA TRBJ2-3 TRBV4-2 CASSQDQGRLDASTDTQYF TGTGCCAGCAGCCAAGATCAGGGTAGGCTAGACGCTAGCACAGATACGCAGTATTTT
TRBD2 NA TRBJ2-7 TRBV28 CASSARPGLAGGYEQYF TGTGCCAGCAGTGCCAGACCGGGACTAGCGGGAGGATACGAGCAGTACTTC
NA NA TRBJ1-6 TRBV19 CASSMTHSSYNSPLHF TGTGCCAGTAGTATGACCCACAGCTCCTATAATTCACCCCTCCACTTT
NA NA TRBJ2-5 TRBV29-1 CSVFSGTQTGETQYF TGCAGCGTATTTTCCGGGACCCAAACGGGAGAGACCCAGTACTTC
TRBD1 many TRBJ2-7 TRBV19 CASSIGTGSSYEQYF TGTGCCAGTAGTATTGGGACAGGGTCCTCCTACGAGCAGTACTTC
NA few TRBJ1-6 TRBV6-5 CASSYSIGGSSYNSPLHF TGTGCCAGCAGTTACTCGATAGGGGGGAGCTCCTATAATTCACCCCTCCACTTT
TRBD2 many TRBJ2-1 TRBV4-1 CASSLITGAAGDRSSYNEQFF TGCGCCAGCAGCCTAATTACCGGGGCAGCGGGAGACAGGAGCTCCTACAATGAGCAGTTCTTC
NA NA TRBJ2-7 TRBV4-1 CASSQTSFLFHEQYF TGCGCCAGCAGCCAAACTAGTTTTCTCTTCCACGAGCAGTACTTC
NA NA TRBJ1-6 TRBV11-1 CASSPARPRPSPLHF TGTGCCAGCAGCCCGGCTCGTCCCAGGCCTTCACCCCTCCACTTT
NA NA TRBJ2-1 TRBV7-2 CASSLVAVHYNEQFF TGTGCCAGCAGCTTAGTGGCGGTTCACTACAATGAGCAGTTCTTC
TRBD2 NA TRBJ2-1 TRBV28 CASSPESGAYNNEQFF TGTGCCAGCAGTCCTGAAAGCGGGGCGTACAACAATGAGCAGTTCTTC
TRBD1 few TRBJ2-5 TRBV7-2 CASSSRTGRLIGETQYF TGTGCCAGCAGCTCCAGGACAGGACGTTTAATAGGAGAGACCCAGTACTTC
TRBD2 few TRBJ2-4 TRBV4-2 CASSPLAAGGVIAKNIQYF TGTGCCAGCAGCCCTCTAGCAGCGGGAGGGGTAATAGCCAAAAACATTCAGTACTTC
NA NA TRBJ2-1 TRBV11-2 CASSPNRGEQFF TGTGCCAGCAGCCCGAACCGGGGTGAGCAGTTCTTC
TRBD2 many TRBJ2-1 TRBV28 CASSFLASGRADNEQFF TGTGCCAGCAGTTTTTTAGCTAGCGGGAGGGCCGACAATGAGCAGTTCTTC
TRBD2 large TRBJ2-1 TRBV7-6 CASSPRFGGRSTSYNEQFF TGTGCCAGCAGCCCTAGGTTTGGCGGGAGGTCGACATCCTACAATGAGCAGTTCTTC
NA NA TRBJ2-3 TRBV6-5 CASSYSSSASTDTQYF TGTGCCAGCAGTTATTCTAGCAGTGCTAGCACAGATACGCAGTATTTT
NA few TRBJ1-5 TRBV6-2/TRBV6-3 CASSYLSYDQPQHF TGTGCCAGCAGTTATTTGTCATATGATCAGCCCCAGCATTTT
NA NA TRBJ1-5 TRBV6-5 CASSSYGGGDQPQHF TGTGCCAGCAGTTCCTATGGAGGGGGGGATCAGCCCCAGCATTTT
NA NA TRBJ2-5 TRBV6-2/TRBV6-3 CASTHSPNIQYF TGTGCCAGCACCCACTCCCCTAATATCCAGTACTTC
TRBD2 many TRBJ2-1 TRBV7-2 CASSLSSGISYNEQFF TGTGCCAGCAGCTTATCTAGCGGGATCTCCTACAATGAGCAGTTCTTC
TRBD1 few TRBJ1-2 TRBV24-1 CATSDRTGGAYGYTF TGTGCCACCAGTGATCGCACAGGGGGCGCTTATGGCTACACCTTC